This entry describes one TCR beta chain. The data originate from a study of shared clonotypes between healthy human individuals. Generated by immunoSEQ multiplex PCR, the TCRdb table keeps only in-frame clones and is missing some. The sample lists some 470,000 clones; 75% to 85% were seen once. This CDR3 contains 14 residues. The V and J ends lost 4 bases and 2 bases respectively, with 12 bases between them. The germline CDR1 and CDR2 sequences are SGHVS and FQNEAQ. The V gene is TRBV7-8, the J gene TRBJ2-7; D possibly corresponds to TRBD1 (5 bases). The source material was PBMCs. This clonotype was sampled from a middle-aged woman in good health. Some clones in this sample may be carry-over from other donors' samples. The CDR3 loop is CASSSAGRPYEQYF. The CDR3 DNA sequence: TGTGCCAGCAGCTCGGCAGGGCGCCCCTACGAGCAGTACTTC.